The rows below give T cell receptor beta chains drawn from one sample of a study of cytomegalovirus exposure and HLA in healthy donors. TCRdb keeps only in-frame clones here, not all; method: immunoSEQ multiplex PCR. The sample lists under 150,000 clones; 85% to 90% were seen once. The material sequenced was PBMCs. The receptors were gathered from a woman aged 18-29 years in good health and CMV-seropositive. CDR3s include the opening cysteine and the closing phenylalanine or tryptophan. The order of the fields is clone size, V gene, D gene, J gene, CDR3 protein, CDR3 DNA. The D gene is left open where the match is weak. Size is omitted from some rows. Given values are once, few, many or a class for expanded clones.

clone_size: -
v_call: TRBV5-6
d_call: -
j_call: TRBJ1-5
cdr3_aa: CASSLSAGDRLDRQPQHF
cdr3_nt: TGTGCCAGCAGCTTGTCCGCAGGGGACCGTCTCGATAGGCAGCCCCAGCATTTT

clone_size: -
v_call: TRBV2
d_call: TRBD1
j_call: TRBJ1-6
cdr3_aa: CASRAGTAQNSPLHF
cdr3_nt: TGTGCCAGCAGGGCCGGGACAGCCCAAAATTCACCCCTCCACTTT

clone_size: -
v_call: TRBV7-8
d_call: -
j_call: TRBJ1-4
cdr3_aa: CASSSTIGARDEKLFF
cdr3_nt: TGTGCCAGCAGCTCAACAATAGGGGCCAGGGATGAAAAACTGTTTTTT

clone_size: -
v_call: TRBV28
d_call: -
j_call: TRBJ1-2
cdr3_aa: CASRSTPSIAYGYTF
cdr3_nt: TGTGCCAGCAGATCAACCCCCTCTATCGCGTATGGCTACACCTTC

clone_size: -
v_call: TRBV5-5
d_call: -
j_call: TRBJ2-7
cdr3_aa: CASSSRALYEQYF
cdr3_nt: TGTGCCAGCAGCTCGCGGGCCCTCTACGAGCAGTACTTC

clone_size: -
v_call: TRBV4-2
d_call: TRBD2
j_call: TRBJ2-1
cdr3_aa: CASSQEGGGRLNEQFF
cdr3_nt: TGTGCCAGCAGCCAAGAAGGCGGGGGTCGTCTCAATGAGCAGTTCTTC

clone_size: -
v_call: TRBV6-1
d_call: -
j_call: TRBJ1-5
cdr3_aa: CASSEAGHRNQPQHF
cdr3_nt: TGTGCCAGCAGTGAAGCGGGGCATCGCAATCAGCCCCAGCATTTT

clone_size: -
v_call: TRBV5-1
d_call: -
j_call: TRBJ2-3
cdr3_aa: CASRRTPTDTQYF
cdr3_nt: TGCGCCAGCCGTCGGACTCCCACAGATACGCAGTATTTT

clone_size: -
v_call: TRBV4-2
d_call: TRBD1
j_call: TRBJ1-2
cdr3_aa: CASSQAGTVGYGYTF
cdr3_nt: TGTGCCAGCAGCCAAGCCGGGACAGTGGGGTATGGCTACACCTTC

clone_size: -
v_call: TRBV2
d_call: TRBD1
j_call: TRBJ2-7
cdr3_aa: CASSLGQGIYEQYF
cdr3_nt: TGTGCCAGCAGCCTGGGACAGGGCATCTACGAGCAGTACTTC

clone_size: -
v_call: TRBV30
d_call: -
j_call: TRBJ1-1
cdr3_aa: CAWIFRRGRPEAFF
cdr3_nt: TGTGCCTGGATCTTCAGGCGGGGTAGGCCTGAAGCTTTCTTT

clone_size: -
v_call: TRBV5-8
d_call: TRBD1
j_call: TRBJ2-3
cdr3_aa: CASSPRTGRTDTQYF
cdr3_nt: TGTGCCAGCAGTCCCCGGACAGGGAGGACAGATACGCAGTATTTT

clone_size: -
v_call: TRBV6-5
d_call: -
j_call: TRBJ2-2
cdr3_aa: CASLTGTGELFF
cdr3_nt: TGTGCCAGCCTGACGGGGACCGGGGAGCTGTTTTTT

clone_size: -
v_call: TRBV6-6
d_call: TRBD2
j_call: TRBJ2-2
cdr3_aa: CASSPRGGRTGELFF
cdr3_nt: TGTGCCAGCAGTCCGCGGGGGGGCCGGACCGGGGAGCTGTTTTTT

clone_size: -
v_call: TRBV2
d_call: TRBD1
j_call: TRBJ1-5
cdr3_aa: CASSDRGSGNQPQHF
cdr3_nt: TGTGCCAGCAGCGACAGGGGAAGCGGCAATCAGCCCCAGCATTTT

clone_size: -
v_call: TRBV6-1
d_call: TRBD1
j_call: TRBJ1-2
cdr3_aa: CASSEWTGVGYTF
cdr3_nt: TGTGCCAGCAGTGAATGGACAGGGGTCGGCTACACCTTC

clone_size: -
v_call: TRBV11-2
d_call: -
j_call: TRBJ2-7
cdr3_aa: CASSFPGRTYEQYF
cdr3_nt: TGTGCCAGCAGCTTTCCCGGGAGAACCTACGAGCAGTACTTC

clone_size: -
v_call: TRBV10-3
d_call: -
j_call: TRBJ1-3
cdr3_aa: CAISTSGNTIYF
cdr3_nt: TGTGCCATCAGTACATCTGGAAACACCATATATTTT

clone_size: once
v_call: TRBV27
d_call: -
j_call: TRBJ1-2
cdr3_aa: CASSFSGYGYTF
cdr3_nt: TGTGCCAGCAGTTTTTCGGGGTATGGCTACACCTTC

clone_size: -
v_call: TRBV30
d_call: -
j_call: TRBJ2-2
cdr3_aa: CAWRSYTGELFF
cdr3_nt: TGTGCCTGGAGGTCCTACACCGGGGAGCTGTTTTTT

clone_size: -
v_call: TRBV27
d_call: TRBD2
j_call: TRBJ2-5
cdr3_aa: CASSSWTSGRWETQYF
cdr3_nt: TGTGCCAGCAGTAGCTGGACTAGCGGGAGATGGGAGACCCAGTACTTC

clone_size: -
v_call: TRBV9
d_call: -
j_call: TRBJ2-5
cdr3_aa: CASSVSGREETQYF
cdr3_nt: TGTGCCAGCAGCGTATCTGGGAGAGAAGAGACCCAGTACTTC

clone_size: -
v_call: TRBV29-1
d_call: -
j_call: TRBJ1-2
cdr3_aa: CSVDSGPGFYGYTF
cdr3_nt: TGCAGCGTTGATTCTGGGCCAGGGTTTTATGGCTACACCTTC

clone_size: -
v_call: TRBV19
d_call: -
j_call: TRBJ1-5
cdr3_aa: CASSFGGSNQPQHF
cdr3_nt: TGTGCCAGTAGTTTCGGGGGTAGCAATCAGCCCCAGCATTTT

clone_size: few
v_call: TRBV5-6
d_call: -
j_call: TRBJ2-7
cdr3_aa: CASSLRAYEQYF
cdr3_nt: TGTGCCAGCAGCTTAAGAGCCTACGAGCAGTACTTC

clone_size: -
v_call: TRBV7-9
d_call: TRBD2
j_call: TRBJ2-1
cdr3_aa: CASSFRGGSNEQFF
cdr3_nt: TGTGCCAGCAGCTTCCGGGGGGGAAGCAATGAGCAGTTCTTC

clone_size: -
v_call: TRBV6-5
d_call: -
j_call: TRBJ1-6
cdr3_aa: CASSTAVNSPLHF
cdr3_nt: TGTGCCAGCTCCACAGCCGTAAATTCACCCCTCCACTTT

clone_size: -
v_call: TRBV27
d_call: TRBD1
j_call: TRBJ2-2
cdr3_aa: CASSHRQGAGELFF
cdr3_nt: TGTGCCAGCAGTCACCGACAGGGGGCCGGGGAGCTGTTTTTT

clone_size: -
v_call: TRBV19
d_call: -
j_call: TRBJ2-1
cdr3_aa: CASSGNNEQFF
cdr3_nt: TGTGCCAGTAGCGGTAACAATGAGCAGTTCTTC

clone_size: -
v_call: TRBV4-2
d_call: -
j_call: TRBJ2-7
cdr3_aa: CASSQGLDHPASEQYF
cdr3_nt: TGTGCCAGCAGCCAAGGACTAGACCACCCCGCGAGCGAGCAGTACTTC

clone_size: -
v_call: TRBV5-4
d_call: -
j_call: TRBJ1-6
cdr3_aa: CASSLTQANSPLHF
cdr3_nt: TGTGCCAGCAGCTTGACACAGGCTAATTCACCCCTCCACTTT

clone_size: -
v_call: TRBV19
d_call: -
j_call: TRBJ1-6
cdr3_aa: CASRSPGFNSPLHF
cdr3_nt: TGTGCCAGTAGATCCCCAGGATTCAATTCACCCCTCCACTTT

clone_size: -
v_call: TRBV19
d_call: -
j_call: TRBJ2-2
cdr3_aa: CASSSLNLNTGELFF
cdr3_nt: TGTGCCAGTAGTAGTCTAAACTTGAACACCGGGGAGCTGTTTTTT

clone_size: once
v_call: TRBV29-1
d_call: TRBD1
j_call: TRBJ1-5
cdr3_aa: CSVGGQGPSQPQHF
cdr3_nt: TGCAGCGTTGGGGGACAGGGACCCTCTCAGCCCCAGCATTTT

clone_size: -
v_call: TRBV4-3
d_call: TRBD2
j_call: TRBJ2-2
cdr3_aa: CASSQGTSVIGELFF
cdr3_nt: TGCGCCAGCAGCCAAGGGACTAGCGTGATCGGGGAGCTGTTTTTT

clone_size: -
v_call: TRBV7-9
d_call: -
j_call: TRBJ1-2
cdr3_aa: CASLSGGTSNYGYTF
cdr3_nt: TGTGCCAGCCTTTCCGGGGGGACATCTAACTATGGCTACACCTTC

clone_size: -
v_call: TRBV4-1
d_call: TRBD1
j_call: TRBJ1-4
cdr3_aa: CASTWVEGQSNEKLFF
cdr3_nt: TGCGCCAGCACGTGGGTTGAGGGACAGAGTAATGAAAAACTGTTTTTT

clone_size: -
v_call: TRBV4-3
d_call: TRBD1
j_call: TRBJ2-7
cdr3_aa: CASSQATGTGAYEQYF
cdr3_nt: TGCGCCAGCAGCCAAGCCACGGGTACAGGGGCCTACGAGCAGTACTTC

clone_size: -
v_call: TRBV4-3
d_call: -
j_call: TRBJ1-2
cdr3_aa: CASSQDGGAGYGYTF
cdr3_nt: TGCGCCAGCAGCCAAGATGGGGGGGCGGGCTATGGCTACACCTTC

clone_size: -
v_call: TRBV4-3
d_call: -
j_call: TRBJ2-2
cdr3_aa: CASSQATPWGFANTGELFF
cdr3_nt: TGCGCCAGCAGCCAAGCAACTCCGTGGGGCTTCGCGAACACCGGGGAGCTGTTTTTT

clone_size: once
v_call: TRBV5-1
d_call: -
j_call: TRBJ2-3
cdr3_aa: CASSLVGSSRGSSTDTQYF
cdr3_nt: TGCGCCAGCAGCTTGGTCGGTTCTAGTCGGGGAAGTAGCACAGATACGCAGTATTTT

clone_size: -
v_call: TRBV19
d_call: -
j_call: TRBJ1-3
cdr3_aa: CASSKEGNTIYF
cdr3_nt: TGTGCCAGTAGTAAGGAGGGAAACACCATATATTTT

clone_size: -
v_call: TRBV15
d_call: TRBD1
j_call: TRBJ1-6
cdr3_aa: CATRRNQGAFSPLHF
cdr3_nt: TGTGCCACCCGACGAAACCAGGGGGCTTTTTCACCCCTCCACTTT

clone_size: -
v_call: TRBV4-1
d_call: TRBD2
j_call: TRBJ2-7
cdr3_aa: CASSQGPSLAGATEQYF
cdr3_nt: TGCGCCAGCAGCCAAGGCCCTTCTCTAGCGGGGGCAACCGAGCAGTACTTC

clone_size: -
v_call: TRBV18
d_call: TRBD1
j_call: TRBJ2-4
cdr3_aa: CASSPDRDIQYF
cdr3_nt: TGTGCCAGCTCACCCGACAGGGACATTCAGTACTTC

clone_size: -
v_call: TRBV7-8
d_call: TRBD1
j_call: TRBJ2-7
cdr3_aa: CASSRYRDRGFYEQYF
cdr3_nt: TGTGCCAGCAGTCGGTACCGGGACAGGGGATTCTACGAGCAGTACTTC

clone_size: -
v_call: TRBV18
d_call: -
j_call: TRBJ1-5
cdr3_aa: CASSQAAYSNQPQHF
cdr3_nt: TGTGCCAGCTCCCAAGCGGCATATAGCAATCAGCCCCAGCATTTT

clone_size: -
v_call: TRBV19
d_call: -
j_call: TRBJ2-1
cdr3_aa: CASSMLAVLYNEQFF
cdr3_nt: TGTGCCAGTAGTATGTTAGCGGTCCTCTACAATGAGCAGTTCTTC

clone_size: -
v_call: TRBV18
d_call: -
j_call: TRBJ1-1
cdr3_aa: CATKPNGGGANTEAFF
cdr3_nt: TGTGCCACCAAACCCAATGGGGGGGGAGCAAACACTGAAGCTTTCTTT

clone_size: few
v_call: TRBV10-1
d_call: -
j_call: TRBJ1-5
cdr3_aa: CASSEPKAYYDRLNQPQHF
cdr3_nt: TGCGCCAGCAGTGAGCCGAAAGCGTACTACGACAGACTCAATCAGCCCCAGCATTTT

clone_size: -
v_call: TRBV29-1
d_call: TRBD1
j_call: TRBJ1-1
cdr3_aa: CSVGTGVGTEAFF
cdr3_nt: TGCAGCGTCGGGACAGGGGTGGGCACTGAAGCTTTCTTT

clone_size: -
v_call: TRBV5-1
d_call: TRBD1
j_call: TRBJ2-2
cdr3_aa: CASSQGPGQGDTGELFF
cdr3_nt: TGCGCCAGCAGCCAAGGCCCGGGACAGGGGGACACCGGGGAGCTGTTTTTT

clone_size: -
v_call: TRBV5-5
d_call: -
j_call: TRBJ2-7
cdr3_aa: CASSLSGYSYEQYF
cdr3_nt: TGTGCCAGCAGCTTGAGCGGGTACTCCTACGAGCAGTACTTC

clone_size: -
v_call: TRBV27
d_call: -
j_call: TRBJ1-1
cdr3_aa: CASSKGGGIFFEAFF
cdr3_nt: TGTGCCAGCAGTAAGGGTGGGGGGATCTTCTTTGAAGCTTTCTTT

clone_size: -
v_call: TRBV30
d_call: -
j_call: TRBJ1-3
cdr3_aa: CAWTRDSSSGNTIYF
cdr3_nt: TGTGCCTGGACCCGGGACTCGAGCTCTGGAAACACCATATATTTT

clone_size: -
v_call: TRBV5-4
d_call: -
j_call: TRBJ2-3
cdr3_aa: CASSETRGADTQYF
cdr3_nt: TGTGCCAGCAGCGAGACCAGGGGTGCAGATACGCAGTATTTT

clone_size: -
v_call: TRBV19
d_call: TRBD1
j_call: TRBJ2-6
cdr3_aa: CASNHRGQPFGANVLTF
cdr3_nt: TGTGCCAGTAACCACAGGGGGCAACCGTTTGGGGCCAACGTCCTGACTTTC